A selection of T cell receptor beta chains follows, all from one sample in a study of T cell changes during pregnancy in multiple sclerosis. Libraries were prepared by immunoSEQ multiplex PCR; TCRdb keeps only in-frame clonotypes and omits some of them. The table records around 80,000 clones, around 94% of them present only once. Material: peripheral blood, obtained in the second trimester of pregnancy. Receptor source: a female donor in good health, enrolled as a control in a pregnancy study. Both conserved end residues are part of each CDR3. The D gene is left open where the match is weak. Clone size is given for some rows only: seen once, a few or many times, or a class if the clone is expanded.

CDR3: CASSFQGQGERGNYGYTF
DNA: TGTGCCAGCAGTTTCCAAGGACAGGGGGAGAGGGGTAACTATGGCTACACCTTC
J: TRBJ1-2
V: TRBV27
D: TRBD1
size: -

CDR3: CASSAGGLAGDEQFF
DNA: TGTGCCAGCAGCGCTGGGGGGCTAGCGGGGGACGAGCAGTTCTTC
J: TRBJ2-1
V: TRBV9
D: TRBD2
size: -

CDR3: CSVMTAHPYGYTF
DNA: TGCAGCGTTATGACAGCCCACCCCTATGGCTACACCTTC
J: TRBJ1-2
V: TRBV29-1
D: -
size: -

CDR3: CTSSQEGRAGSGEQYF
DNA: TGCACCAGCAGCCAAGAAGGAAGAGCGGGAAGTGGCGAGCAGTACTTC
J: TRBJ2-7
V: TRBV1
D: -
size: -

CDR3: CASSTLWSQETQYF
DNA: TGTGCCAGTAGTACCCTATGGAGCCAAGAGACCCAGTACTTC
J: TRBJ2-5
V: TRBV19
D: -
size: -

CDR3: CASSIVAASGNTIYF
DNA: TGTGCCAGTAGTATTGTAGCAGCCTCTGGAAACACCATATATTTT
J: TRBJ1-3
V: TRBV19
D: -
size: -

CDR3: CASSLVASGANVLTF
DNA: TGTGCCAGCAGTTTGGTGGCCTCTGGGGCCAACGTCCTGACTTTC
J: TRBJ2-6
V: TRBV27
D: -
size: -

CDR3: CASSKARRGSYNEQFF
DNA: TGTGCCAGCAGCAAAGCAAGGAGAGGCTCCTACAATGAGCAGTTCTTC
J: TRBJ2-1
V: TRBV21-1
D: -
size: -

CDR3: CASRGLAGADTQYF
DNA: TGTGCCAGCAGGGGACTAGCGGGAGCAGATACGCAGTATTTT
J: TRBJ2-3
V: TRBV2
D: TRBD2
size: -

CDR3: CASSYSLALTGGELFF
DNA: TGTGCCAGCAGTTACTCTCTAGCACTTACGGGGGGGGAGCTGTTTTTT
J: TRBJ2-2
V: TRBV6-5
D: -
size: -

CDR3: CASSPRTGVLTGNTIYF
DNA: TGTGCCAGCAGTCCCCGGACGGGAGTCCTTACTGGAAACACCATATATTTT
J: TRBJ1-3
V: TRBV27
D: -
size: -

CDR3: CASRVASGRLTDEQFF
DNA: TGTGCCAGCAGAGTGGCTAGCGGGAGGTTAACGGATGAGCAGTTCTTC
J: TRBJ2-1
V: TRBV27
D: TRBD2
size: once

CDR3: CASSDEESPFNQYEQYF
DNA: TGTGCCAGCAGTGACGAGGAAAGTCCCTTCAACCAATACGAGCAGTACTTC
J: TRBJ2-7
V: TRBV6-1
D: -
size: -

CDR3: CASSIGGTGNQPQHF
DNA: TGTGCCAGTAGTATCGGAGGAACGGGCAATCAGCCCCAGCATTTT
J: TRBJ1-5
V: TRBV19
D: -
size: once

CDR3: CASSIGLAGGYYNEQFF
DNA: TGCGCCAGCAGCATCGGCCTAGCGGGAGGGTATTACAATGAGCAGTTCTTC
J: TRBJ2-1
V: TRBV5-1
D: TRBD2
size: -

CDR3: CASSSPSSGTFPRAKETQYF
DNA: TGTGCCAGCAGTTCCCCTTCTAGCGGGACCTTTCCCCGTGCCAAAGAGACCCAGTACTTC
J: TRBJ2-5
V: TRBV28
D: TRBD2
size: -

CDR3: CASKGTGGADTQYF
DNA: TGCGCCAGCAAAGGAACCGGGGGAGCAGATACGCAGTATTTT
J: TRBJ2-3
V: TRBV5-1
D: -
size: once

CDR3: CASRNVGGSAYEQYF
DNA: TGTGCCAGCAGAAACGTCGGCGGTTCAGCCTACGAGCAGTACTTC
J: TRBJ2-7
V: TRBV6-5
D: -
size: -

CDR3: CSVERSGQGETQYF
DNA: TGCAGCGTTGAAAGGTCGGGACAGGGGGAGACCCAGTACTTC
J: TRBJ2-5
V: TRBV29-1
D: TRBD1
size: -

CDR3: CASSPPLAGGTDTQYF
DNA: TGTGCCAGCTCACCACCGTTAGCGGGAGGCACAGATACGCAGTATTTT
J: TRBJ2-3
V: TRBV18
D: TRBD2
size: once

CDR3: CASSLDRGQGANYGYTF
DNA: TGCGCCAGCAGCTTGGATCGGGGACAGGGGGCTAACTATGGCTACACCTTC
J: TRBJ1-2
V: TRBV5-1
D: TRBD1
size: -

CDR3: CASSQESGGLTVEFF
DNA: TGTGCCAGCAGCCAAGAATCAGGTGGGCTAACTGTTGAATTCTTC
J: TRBJ2-1
V: TRBV4-2
D: -
size: -

CDR3: CASSPTPGTSGSYEQYF
DNA: TGTGCCAGCAGCCCGACTCCCGGGACTAGCGGGTCCTACGAGCAGTACTTC
J: TRBJ2-7
V: TRBV7-2
D: TRBD2
size: once

CDR3: CAISPGTSEQETQYF
DNA: TGTGCCATCAGTCCCGGGACTAGCGAACAAGAGACCCAGTACTTC
J: TRBJ2-5
V: TRBV10-3
D: TRBD2
size: -

CDR3: CASALTGGKYEQYF
DNA: TGTGCCAGCGCCCTGACAGGGGGCAAGTACGAGCAGTACTTC
J: TRBJ2-7
V: TRBV6-5
D: TRBD1
size: -

CDR3: CSVERGQGYGYTF
DNA: TGCAGCGTTGAAAGGGGACAGGGCTATGGCTACACCTTC
J: TRBJ1-2
V: TRBV29-1
D: TRBD1
size: -